The next 17 T cell receptor beta chains were all read from a single sample in a study of PD-1 blockade in classical Hodgkin lymphoma. TCRdb's copy holds only in-frame clones and misses some; the assay was immunoSEQ multiplex PCR. Here the sample spans over 60,000 clones, about 90% being singletons. Sample time point: cycle 4 day 1 (C4D1), after about 6 weeks of nivolumab. All patients experienced relapse after autologous stem cell transplantation, and brentuximab vedotin exposure was variable. Source: peripheral blood mononuclear cells (PBMCs), taken before the fourth cycle of nivolumab. The receptors come from a human donor with classical Hodgkin lymphoma.

The chain joins TRBV6-5 to TRBJ1-6; unclear D gene. This CDR3 has 14 residues. CDR1 and CDR2 (germline): MNHEY, SVGAGI. Trimming removed 2 bases at V and 8 bases at J, with 10 bases between. The CDR3 reads CASSYGERDSPLHF. Written as DNA, the CDR3 is TGTGCCAGCAGTTACGGGGAAAGGGATTCACCCCTCCACTTT.

The chain recombines TRBV6-5 with TRBJ1-2; 7 bases fit TRBD1. The CDR3 is made up of 14 amino acids. V lost 5 bases to trimming and J lost 3 bases; unmatched junction nucleotides: 6. The germline V gene has CDR1 MNHEY and CDR2 SVGAGI. As DNA, the CDR3 is TGTGCCAGCAGTCGGGACAGAAAATACTATGGCTACACCTTC. It yields the protein CASSRDRKYYGYTF.

The chain uses TRBV12-5 and TRBJ2-2; D is possibly TRBD1 (6 bases). V gave up 0 bases and J gave up 4 bases, with 9 bases separating them. The CDR3 consists of 15 residues. Germline V gives CDR1 LGHNT, CDR2 FRNRAP. Written as DNA, the CDR3 is TGTGCTAGTGGTTTGGTTGACAGGATCACCGGGGAGCTGTTTTTT. Protein product: CASGLVDRITGELFF. Together with reference TRBV12-5 and TRBJ2-2, the CDR3 gives the full variable domain: DARVTQTPRHKVTEMGQEVTMRCQPILGHNTVFWYRQTMMQGLELLAYFRNRAPLDDSGMPKDRFSAEMPDATLATLKIQPSEPRDSAVYFCASGLVDRITGELFFGEGSRLTVL.

This sequence joins TRBV12-5 and TRBJ1-5, with 9 bases that match TRBD1. The junction had 4 bases not matched to a gene; V was cut back by 1 base and J by 3 bases. Per the germline V gene, CDR1 is LGHNT and CDR2 is FRNRAP. The CDR3 consists of 16 residues. The CDR3 protein is CASGLGTGDFNQPQHF. CDR3 nucleotides: TGTGCTAGTGGTTTGGGGACAGGGGATTTCAATCAGCCCCAGCATTTT. Full variable domain (remainder filled in from reference TRBV12-5 and TRBJ1-5): DARVTQTPRHKVTEMGQEVTMRCQPILGHNTVFWYRQTMMQGLELLAYFRNRAPLDDSGMPKDRFSAEMPDATLATLKIQPSEPRDSAVYFCASGLGTGDFNQPQHFGDGTRLSIL.

The V call is TRBV29-1, the J call TRBJ2-3; TRBD2 might be the D (7 bases). Germline CDR1 is SQVTM and CDR2 is ANQGSEA. The ends were cut back, 6 bases at V and 4 bases at J, with 11 bases in the middle. The CDR3 sequence is 12 residues long. The CDR3 reads CSVGGGSDTQYF. The CDR3 nucleotides are TGCAGCGTGGGGGGGGGCTCAGATACGCAGTATTTT.

The rearrangement links TRBV7-6 to TRBJ2-3, with D perhaps TRBD2 (7 bases). Deletions cut 6 bases from V and 5 bases from J, with 15 bases between. The CDR3 extends over 14 amino acids. The V gene's germline CDR1 is SGHVS and CDR2 FNYEAQ. The CDR3 loop reads CASREGGAKDTQYF. Here the CDR3 DNA reads TGTGCCAGCAGGGAGGGGGGGGCCAAAGATACGCAGTATTTT.

This chain links TRBV6-5 with TRBJ1-2; D ambiguous. V lost 3 bases, J lost 2 bases, and 7 bases lay in between. This CDR3 is built from 13 residues. From germline, CDR1 is MNHEY and CDR2 SVGAGI. The CDR3 nucleotides read TGTGCCAGCAGTTATATGGAGAACTATGGCTACACCTTC. Amino acid sequence: CASSYMENYGYTF.

This chain uses TRBV5-4 with TRBJ1-4; 9 bases fit TRBD1. V gave up 2 bases and J gave up 6 bases; unmatched junction bases: 2. From germline, CDR1 is SGHNT and CDR2 YYREEE (reference sequence). This CDR3 has 14 amino acids. This CDR3 is CASSLRTGDEKLFF. CDR3 sequence (DNA): TGTGCCAGCAGCTTACGGACAGGGGATGAAAAACTGTTTTTT. Supplemented by reference TRBV5-4 and TRBJ1-4, the full variable domain reads ETGVTQSPTHLIKTRGQQVTLRCSSQSGHNTVSWYQQALGQGPQFIFQYYREEENGRGNFPPRFSGLQFPNYSSELNVNALELDDSALYLCASSLRTGDEKLFFGSGTQLSVL.

For the CDR3, the DNA is TGTGCCAGCAGTTACTCTGGGATTTACCAAACTGAAGCTTTCTTT. Translation: CASSYSGIYQTEAFF. The chain combines TRBV6-5 with TRBJ1-1, with D unclear. The length of the CDR3 is 15 residues. The V gene's germline CDR1 is MNHEY and CDR2 SVGAGI. Deletions cut 0 bases from V and 5 bases from J, with 13 bases between.

The chain couples TRBV19 to TRBJ1-1, with D uncertain. CDR3 length: 11 amino acids. Germline CDR1 LNHDA, CDR2 SQIVND (reference sequence). V shed 10 bases and J shed 7 bases, with 13 bases lying between them. CDR3 in amino acids: CATWLGGEAFF. The CDR3 nucleotides are TGTGCCACCTGGTTGGGAGGTGAAGCTTTCTTT.

V usage is TRBV9 and J usage is TRBJ2-1; 8 nucleotides align to TRBD2. The CDR3 runs to 15 residues. The germline gives CDR1 SGDLS, CDR2 YYNGEE. The trim removed 1 base at V and 4 bases at J, leaving 4 bases unmatched. In nucleotides, the CDR3 is TGTGCCAGCAGCGTAACCGGGGGGGAGTACAATGAGCAGTTCTTC. Its protein product is CASSVTGGEYNEQFF.

The chain recombines TRBV5-1 with TRBJ1-1; D uncertain. This CDR3 is 17 amino acids long. V shed 2 bases and J shed 5 bases, with 22 bases lying between them. Germline values: CDR1 SGHRS, CDR2 YFSETQ. The chain's CDR3 is CASSFFGVEGVVTEAFF. The CDR3 bases are TGCGCCAGCAGCTTTTTCGGTGTAGAGGGAGTGGTAACTGAAGCTTTCTTT.

This clone appeared a few times. This sequence joins TRBV10-3 and TRBJ1-2; D perhaps matches TRBD1 (6 bases). The germline gives CDR1 ENHRY, CDR2 SYGVKD. Trimming took 7 bases from V and 1 from J, leaving 19 bases between them. The CDR3 runs 16 residues. The CDR3 DNA sequence: TGTGCCATCACTGACAGGTACTCTACCCTTAACTATGGCTACACCTTC. It encodes CAITDRYSTLNYGYTF.

The chain combines TRBV6-6 with TRBJ2-1; the match to TRBD2 covers 11 bases. V was clipped by 2 bases and J by 13 bases; unmatched bases: 10. Germline V lookup: CDR1 MNHNY, CDR2 SVGAGI (reference sequence). The CDR3 is 15 amino acids. The CDR3 nucleotides are TGTGCCAGCAGTTACATCGAAACTAGCGGGGGCGATCAGTTCTTC. It specifies CASSYIETSGGDQFF.

The chain carries TRBV6-1 and TRBJ1-1; no clear D gene. CDR3 length equals 13 residues. Trimming stripped 2 bases from V and 2 bases from J, with 6 bases between. Per germline, CDR1 MNHNS and CDR2 SASEGT. CDR3 nucleotides: TGTGCCAGCAGTGAACCACCTAACACTGAAGCTTTCTTT. This translates into CASSEPPNTEAFF.

V gene TRBV5-1 combines with J gene TRBJ2-7, with D perhaps given as TRBD1 or TRBD2 (5 bases each). V gave up 6 bases and J gave up 3 bases, with 22 bases separating them. The CDR3 totals 16 residues. Per the germline V gene, CDR1 is SGHRS and CDR2 is YFSETQ. This CDR3 reads CASTPGRSARNYEQYF. The DNA of the CDR3 is TGCGCCAGCACACCGGGGCGGTCAGCGAGGAACTACGAGCAGTACTTC.

This chain joins TRBV6-1 and TRBJ1-5, with TRBD1 matching over 7 bases. Looked up from germline, CDR1 is MNHNS and CDR2 is SASEGT. The CDR3 is made up of 15 amino acids. J lost 6 bases, V lost 2 bases, and 7 bases had no gene match. The CDR3 DNA reads TGTGCCAGCAGTGAAAGACAGGGCCGGATTCAGCCCCAGCATTTT. Protein sequence: CASSERQGRIQPQHF.